This T cell receptor beta chain appears in the sequencing data of a study of cytomegalovirus exposure and HLA in healthy donors. Study conclusions and caveats: Available immune exposure information covered CMV serostatus only. A later analysis linked around 15,000 TCR beta sequences to HLA alleles at 0.05 false discovery rate. The authors later found TCR association rates varying by HLA locus, with DRB1 most and HLA-C fewest. Among the sequence variants, a highly shared cluster was likely an artifact of sequencing.

Researchers ran the PCR with 60 Vbeta and 13 Jbeta primers. Sequencing was performed with immunoSEQ multiplex PCR; in TCRdb, only in-frame clones are kept and a portion is missing. This table holds around 150,000 clones, around 84% found once. Per the germline V gene, CDR1 is MGHRA and CDR2 is YSYEKL. The CDR3 is 17 residues long. Unmatched junction bases numbered 5, after V lost 1 base and J lost 1 base. For this clone: Its antigen is currently unknown.

This receptor was taken from a young man in good health and CMV-seronegative. The sequencing sample was made of PBMCs. J is TRBJ1-4 and V is TRBV4-1, with 8 bases lining up with TRBD1. CDR3 sequence reads: CASSQGLTGVTNEKLFF. CDR3 nucleotide sequence: TGCGCCAGCAGCCAAGGCTTGACAGGGGTAACTAATGAAAAACTGTTTTTT.